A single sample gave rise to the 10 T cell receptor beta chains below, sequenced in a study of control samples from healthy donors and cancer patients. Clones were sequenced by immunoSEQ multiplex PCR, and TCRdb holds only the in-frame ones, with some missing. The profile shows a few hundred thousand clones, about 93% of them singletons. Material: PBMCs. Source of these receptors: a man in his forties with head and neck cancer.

CDR3 coding DNA: TGTGCCAGTATTACTAGCGGCTCCTACAATGAGCAGTTCTTC. Protein product: CASITSGSYNEQFF. This chain uses TRBV28 with TRBJ2-1; 8 bases line up with TRBD2. The CDR3 spans 14 residues. V trimming: 9 bases; J trimming: 0 bases; junction bases outside the gene matches: 4. In germline, CDR1 is MDHEN, CDR2 SYDVKM.

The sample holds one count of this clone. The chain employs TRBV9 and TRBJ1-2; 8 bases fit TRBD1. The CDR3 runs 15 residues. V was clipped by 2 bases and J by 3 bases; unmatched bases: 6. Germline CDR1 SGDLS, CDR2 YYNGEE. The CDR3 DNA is TGTGCCAGCAGCGTGGTACCGGGACAGGACTATGGCTACACCTTC. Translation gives CASSVVPGQDYGYTF.

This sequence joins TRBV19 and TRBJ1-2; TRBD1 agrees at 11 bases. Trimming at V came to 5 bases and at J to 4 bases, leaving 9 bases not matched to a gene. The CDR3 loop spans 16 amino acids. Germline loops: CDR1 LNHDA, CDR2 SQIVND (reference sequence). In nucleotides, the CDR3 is TGTGCCAGTAGTCCCCAAGGACAGGGGGCAGGCTATGGCTACACCTTC. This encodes CASSPQGQGAGYGYTF.

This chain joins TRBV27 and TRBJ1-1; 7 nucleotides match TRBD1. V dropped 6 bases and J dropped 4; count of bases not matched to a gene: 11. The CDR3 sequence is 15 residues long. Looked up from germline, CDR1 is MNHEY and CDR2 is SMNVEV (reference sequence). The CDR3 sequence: CASRTGLLWGTEAFF. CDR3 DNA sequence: TGTGCCAGCAGGACAGGGCTATTATGGGGCACTGAAGCTTTCTTT.

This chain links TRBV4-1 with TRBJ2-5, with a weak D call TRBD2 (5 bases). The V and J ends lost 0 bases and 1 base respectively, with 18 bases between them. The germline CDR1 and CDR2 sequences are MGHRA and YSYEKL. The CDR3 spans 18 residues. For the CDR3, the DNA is TGCGCCAGCAGCCAAGAAAGAAAGTTGTCGGGGTTCCAAGAGACCCAGTACTTC. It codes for CASSQERKLSGFQETQYF.

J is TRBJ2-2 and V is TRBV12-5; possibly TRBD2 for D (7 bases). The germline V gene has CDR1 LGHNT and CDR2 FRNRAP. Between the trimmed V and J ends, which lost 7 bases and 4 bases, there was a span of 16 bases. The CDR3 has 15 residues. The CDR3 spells CASAWGGRGTGELFF. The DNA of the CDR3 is TGTGCTAGTGCCTGGGGGGGCCGCGGCACCGGGGAGCTGTTTTTT.

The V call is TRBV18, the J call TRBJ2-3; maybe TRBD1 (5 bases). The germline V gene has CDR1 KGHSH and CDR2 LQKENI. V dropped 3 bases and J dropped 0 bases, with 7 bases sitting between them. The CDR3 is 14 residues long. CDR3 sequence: CASSPAGSTDTQYF. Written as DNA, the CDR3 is TGTGCCAGCTCACCGGCAGGGAGCACAGATACGCAGTATTTT.

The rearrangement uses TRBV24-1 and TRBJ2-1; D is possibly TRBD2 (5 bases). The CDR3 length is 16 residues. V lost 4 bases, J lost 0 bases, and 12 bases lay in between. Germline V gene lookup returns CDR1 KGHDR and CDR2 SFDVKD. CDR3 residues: CATSDPTGFSYNEQFF. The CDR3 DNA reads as TGTGCCACCAGTGACCCGACGGGATTCTCCTACAATGAGCAGTTCTTC.

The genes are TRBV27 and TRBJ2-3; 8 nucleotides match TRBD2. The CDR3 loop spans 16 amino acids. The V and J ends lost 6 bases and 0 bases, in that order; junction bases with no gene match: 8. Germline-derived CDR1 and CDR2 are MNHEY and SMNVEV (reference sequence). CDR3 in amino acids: CASSTKRGPSTDTQYF. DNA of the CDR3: TGTGCCAGCAGCACCAAGCGGGGGCCAAGCACAGATACGCAGTATTTT.

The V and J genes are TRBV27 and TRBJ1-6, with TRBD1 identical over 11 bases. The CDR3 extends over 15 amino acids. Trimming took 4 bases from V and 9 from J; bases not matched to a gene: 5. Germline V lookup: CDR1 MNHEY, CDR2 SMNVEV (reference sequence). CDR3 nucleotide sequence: TGTGCCAGCAGTTCATCGGGACAGGGGGTTTCACCCCTCCACTTT. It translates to CASSSSGQGVSPLHF.